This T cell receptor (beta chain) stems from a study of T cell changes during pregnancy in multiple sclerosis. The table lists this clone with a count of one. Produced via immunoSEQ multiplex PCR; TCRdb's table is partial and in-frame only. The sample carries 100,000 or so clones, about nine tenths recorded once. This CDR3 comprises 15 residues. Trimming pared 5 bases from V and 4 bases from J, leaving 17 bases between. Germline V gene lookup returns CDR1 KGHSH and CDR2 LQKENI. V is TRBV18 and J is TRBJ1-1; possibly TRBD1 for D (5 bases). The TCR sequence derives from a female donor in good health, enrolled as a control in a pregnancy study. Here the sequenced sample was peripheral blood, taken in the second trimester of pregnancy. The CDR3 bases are TGTGCCAGCTCATCCTATCAGGGTCAGGGCACTGAAGCTTTCTTT. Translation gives CASSSYQGQGTEAFF.